The clone carrying this TCR beta chain was detected a few times. The antigen is not known. The J segment lost 5 bases and the V segment lost 3 bases, leaving 14 bases of the junction unmatched. CDR3 length: 19 residues. The germline gives CDR1 LGHNA, CDR2 YSLEER. The data were obtained in a study of T-cell reconstitution after alpha-beta-depleted transplantation in children. Points from the study as a whole: At one year after transplant, newly produced T cells mostly accounted for T-cell counts and diversity. The origin of alpha-beta T cells about two months after transplant was reportedly several hundred expanded graft clones. Recipient T cells and thymic progenitors that survived gave rise to the high TCRbeta diversity observed at day 60 in some patients.

Unique molecular identifiers were incorporated when the TCRbeta library was constructed. TCRdb independently ran MiXCR on the PCR reads; one entry per CDR3 protein. Seen here are about 640,000 distinct CDR3 sequences, 10% to 15% observed once, and the top ten hold about 2.2%. Material: PBMCs, mostly from graft donor cells, obtained 360 days after TCRalphabeta/CD19-depleted stem cell transplant. The chain is built from TRBV4-3 and TRBJ2-2; TRBD2 aligns across 11 bases. The receptor comes from a male patient between 10 and 17 years old who had a stem cell transplant for acute myeloid leukemia, so the T cells may come from the graft donor. Here the CDR3 DNA reads TGCGCCAGCAGCCAGGACTTGGGGCTAGCGGGAGGTGAAACCGGGGAGCTGTTTTTT. Protein product: CASSQDLGLAGGETGELFF.